This entry concerns a single T cell receptor beta chain. Its antigen is as yet unknown. Reverse transcription of all isolated RNA meant that expressed TCRB transcripts were sequenced. The data were produced by immunoSEQ multiplex PCR, yet TCRdb's version contains in-frame clones alone and is incomplete. Of 450,000 to 550,000 clones listed, approximately 30% were seen once; the top ten hold about 0.06%. The sample originates from a study of beta chain features in type 1 diabetes. General study points: Among patients, naive, central memory and Treg TCRB repertoires appeared more similar than among healthy donors.

The CDR3 runs to 14 residues. CDR1 GTSNPN and CDR2 SVGIG come from the germline V gene (reference sequence). The V gene end was trimmed by 0 bases and the J gene end by 2 bases; junction bases not matched to a gene: 2. Markers CD45RO/CCR7/CD25/CD127/CD95/CD27 served to sort CD4+ naive, central memory, regulatory and stem cell-like memory cells. This clonotype was sampled from a man between 18 and 29 years old in good health. The chain links TRBV30 to TRBJ2-7, with 9 bases aligning to TRBD2. Sequencing input: naive CD4+ T cells from blood. As DNA, the CDR3 is TGTGCCTGGAGTGTAGCGGGAGGAACCTACGAGCAGTACTTC. Translated: CAWSVAGGTYEQYF.